Listed here is a single TCR beta chain. Together with a sample-barcoded 5' primer, a J-beta primer mix was included in a second PCR lasting 7 to 11 cycles. MiXCR, applied by TCRdb to the 5' RACE reads, yields one record per CDR3 protein. This sample has roughly 2 million distinct CDR3 sequences; just under 50% occur once, and the top ten carry approximately 2%. These data come from a study of blood T cells in healthy people across ages. Study overall: Capturing about one barcoded beta molecule per two T cells was achieved by template switching.

Germline V gives CDR1 DFQATT, CDR2 SNEGSKA (reference sequence). The CDR3 loop spans 13 amino acids. Trimming pared 2 bases from V and 5 bases from J, leaving 10 bases between. This sequence was found in a woman aged 40 to 50 in good health. The material sequenced was blood. J is TRBJ1-5 and V is TRBV20-1; D is undetermined. This chain's CDR3 is CSARRNQDQPQHF. The DNA for the CDR3 is TGCAGTGCTAGAAGGAATCAGGATCAGCCCCAGCATTTT.